What follows are 2 T cell receptor beta chains derived from one specimen sequenced in a study of human T cells and chemical hapten exposure. The time point is: healthy volunteer bleed at 6 weeks. Unfractionated whole blood served as the source for total RNA extraction. Using its own MiXCR run on the RACE reads, TCRdb lists one record per CDR3 protein. The table shows about 79,000 distinct CDR3 sequences, with approximately 8% occurring only once. Sequenced sample: whole blood. The source of these receptors is a male donor in good health. Some clones in this sample may be carry-over from other donors' samples.

This clonotype showed up just a few times. The chain is built from TRBV7-2 and TRBJ2-2; TRBD1 is a possible D gene (6 bases). The germline V gene encodes CDR1 SGHTA and CDR2 FQGNSA. The V end lost 4 bases, the J end lost 2 bases, and 14 bases lay between the germline ends. The CDR3 runs 16 residues. CDR3: CASSSPGTRNTGELFF. The CDR3 nucleotides are TGTGCCAGCAGCTCGCCCGGGACAAGAAACACCGGGGAGCTGTTTTTT.

This clonotype was found a few times. The chain carries TRBV6-5 and TRBJ1-5; tentatively, D is TRBD1 (5 bases). The CDR3 totals 15 residues. Germline assignment: CDR1 MNHEY and CDR2 SVGAGI. V was pared by 2 bases and J by 3 bases, with 11 bases between. The CDR3 DNA is TGTGCCAGCAGTTACAACCGACAGCCCAATCAGCCCCAGCATTTT. Its translation: CASSYNRQPNQPQHF.